One and the same sample provided the 29 T cell receptor beta chains below, sequenced in a study of cytomegalovirus exposure and HLA in healthy donors. Vbeta (60) and Jbeta (13) primers were used in the PCR. Only in-frame clones appear in the TCRdb table, and some are missing; sequencing was by immunoSEQ multiplex PCR. The sample includes tens of thousands of clones, roughly three quarters of them seen just once. Sequencing was performed on PBMCs. These receptor sequences come from a woman aged 40 to 55 in good health and CMV-seropositive.

V gene TRBV11-2 combines with J gene TRBJ2-5, with 9 bases lining up with TRBD1. This CDR3 has 17 amino acids. The germline V gene encodes CDR1 SGHAT and CDR2 FQNNGV. After removal of 4 bases from V and 9 bases from J, the junction contained 18 bases not matched to a gene. DNA for the CDR3: TGTGCCAGCAGCTCCTGGGACAGGGTTGGGACTTGGGGGGCCCAGTACTTC. It translates to CASSSWDRVGTWGAQYF.

This clone was counted a single time. This chain connects TRBV28 to TRBJ2-3, with D tentatively TRBD1 (5 bases). The germline V gene encodes CDR1 MDHEN and CDR2 SYDVKM. CDR3 length: 15 residues. V lost 5 bases to trimming and J lost 1 base, with 13 bases between them. This chain's CDR3 is CASSNGHTGTDTQYF. The CDR3 DNA follows: TGTGCCAGCAGTAACGGACATACCGGCACAGATACGCAGTATTTT.

The V gene is TRBV19, the J gene TRBJ1-1, with 9 nucleotides matching TRBD1. The CDR3 totals 14 residues. Trimming cost V 5 bases and J 7 bases; bases outside gene matches: 8. Germline V gene sequence: CDR1 LNHDA, CDR2 SQIVND (reference sequence). CDR3 loop: CASSSGQGLSEAFF. The CDR3 nucleotides are TGTGCCAGTAGTTCGGGACAGGGACTTAGTGAAGCTTTCTTT.

CDR3 in DNA: TGTGCCAGCAGCCAATCCCCTAGCGGGAGCGGAAACGAGCAGTACTTC. This codes for CASSQSPSGSGNEQYF. The chain has TRBV16 and TRBJ2-7, with 10 bases fitting TRBD2. Germline lookup yields CDR1 KGHSY and CDR2 FQNENV. V shed 0 bases, J shed 5 bases, and the junction held 7 bases outside the gene matches. The CDR3 sequence is 16 residues long. Using reference TRBV16 and TRBJ2-7 for the parts outside the CDR3, the full variable domain is GEEVAQTPKHLVRGEGQKAKLYCAPIKGHSYVFWYQQVLKNEFKFLISFQNENVFDETGMPKERFSAKCLPNSPCSLEIQATKLEDSAVYFCASSQSPSGSGNEQYFGPGTRLTVT.

The chain couples TRBV11-2 to TRBJ2-1, with D unclear. V was shortened by 3 bases and J by 0 bases, with 12 bases between the two germline ends. The CDR3 loop spans 16 amino acids. Germline V gene data show CDR1 as SGHAT and CDR2 as FQNNGV. The CDR3 loop is CASSLSRLSSYNEQFF. DNA of the CDR3: TGTGCCAGCAGCTTGTCTAGATTGAGCTCCTACAATGAGCAGTTCTTC. Full variable domain (outside the CDR3, taken from reference TRBV11-2 and TRBJ2-1): EAGVAQSPRYKIIEKRQSVAFWCNPISGHATLYWYQQILGQGPKLLIQFQNNGVVDDSQLPKDRFSAERLKGVDSTLKIQPAKLEDSAVYLCASSLSRLSSYNEQFFGPGTRLTVL.

V usage is TRBV6-5 and J usage is TRBJ2-2; D uncertain. The V gene lost 4 bases and the J gene lost 1 base, with 10 bases spanning the gap. There are 15 residues in the CDR3. CDR1 and CDR2 from the germline V gene are MNHEY and SVGAGI. The CDR3 sequence is CASSSRPGNTGELFF. The CDR3 nucleotides read TGTGCCAGCAGTTCCCGACCGGGGAACACCGGGGAGCTGTTTTTT.

This clone was seen a single time. The chain uses TRBV15 and TRBJ1-6, with D perhaps TRBD1 (5 bases). This CDR3 region has 15 residues. V was trimmed by 5 bases and J by 13 bases, leaving 21 bases between them. Germline V gives CDR1 LNHNV, CDR2 YYDKDF (reference sequence). CDR3 in DNA: TGTGCCACCAGCGGCTCCCTACAAAGGGCAGGGCCCCTCCACTTT. It is translated as CATSGSLQRAGPLHF.

The V and J genes are TRBV7-2 and TRBJ2-7; 8 bases are shared with TRBD2. Trimming removed 5 bases from V and 3 bases from J; junction bases left unmatched: 12. Germline assignment: CDR1 SGHTA and CDR2 FQGNSA. CDR3 size: 16 residues. The CDR3 region is CASSPGSSGSGYEQYF. The DNA for the CDR3 is TGTGCCAGCAGCCCAGGGTCCAGCGGGAGTGGCTACGAGCAGTACTTC.

The CDR3, as DNA: TGTGCCAGCGTTGCGGCGGGAGAAGAGACCCAGTACTTC. Its protein product is CASVAAGEETQYF. V gene TRBV27 combines with J gene TRBJ2-5; 7 bases match TRBD2. The CDR3 runs 13 residues. CDR1 is MNHEY and CDR2 is SMNVEV in the germline V gene (reference sequence). Unmatched junction bases numbered 6, after V lost 8 bases and J lost 3 bases.

The chain links TRBV28 to TRBJ2-6; D is unresolved. In germline, CDR1 is MDHEN, CDR2 SYDVKM. The CDR3 is 14 amino acids. Trimming pared 5 bases from V and 0 bases from J, leaving 5 bases between. The CDR3: CASSVGSGANVLTF. The CDR3 DNA reads TGTGCCAGCAGTGTCGGCTCTGGGGCCAACGTCCTGACTTTC. Full variable domain (remainder filled in from reference TRBV28 and TRBJ2-6): DVKVTQSSRYLVKRTGEKVFLECVQDMDHENMFWYRQDPGLGLRLIYFSYDVKMKEKGDIPEGYSVSREKKERFSLILESASTNQTSMYLCASSVGSGANVLTFGAGSRLTVL.

The chain carries TRBV11-2 and TRBJ2-5, with 10 bases matching TRBD1. The CDR3 is made up of 15 amino acids. Germline assignment: CDR1 SGHAT and CDR2 FQNNGV. Germline trimming cut 2 bases from V and 5 bases from J; bases unmatched to any gene: 5. The CDR3 loop reads CASSLRDRGGETQYF. DNA of the CDR3: TGTGCCAGCAGCTTACGGGACAGGGGTGGGGAGACCCAGTACTTC.

The V gene is TRBV10-2, the J gene TRBJ2-3; D unclear. The germline CDR1 and CDR2 sequences are WSHSY and SAAADI. The CDR3 has 12 residues. Trimming took off 3 bases at V and 4 bases at J, with 5 bases between the two ends. The DNA of the CDR3 is TGCGCCAGCAGTGATCGTCCAGATACGCAGTATTTT. It is translated as CASSDRPDTQYF.

The V call is TRBV6-5, the J call TRBJ1-5; D not resolved. The germline gives CDR1 MNHEY, CDR2 SVGAGI. The CDR3 sequence is 13 residues long. V was clipped by 5 bases and J by 7 bases, with 12 bases between them. The CDR3: CASSRQALQPQHF. The CDR3 nucleotides read TGTGCCAGCAGTAGACAAGCCTTGCAGCCCCAGCATTTT.

J is TRBJ1-3 and V is TRBV4-2; tentatively, D is TRBD1 (5 bases). The CDR3 is made up of 17 amino acids. The V gene's germline CDR1 is LGHNA and CDR2 YNFKEQ. V dropped 0 bases and J dropped 2 bases, with 14 bases sitting between them. The CDR3 nucleotides read TGTGCCAGCAGCCAAGATCGGGTCATGGGGCCTGGAAACACCATATATTTT. This codes for CASSQDRVMGPGNTIYF.

The chain carries TRBV27 and TRBJ2-7; D possibly corresponds to TRBD1 (5 bases). The germline CDR1 and CDR2 sequences are MNHEY and SMNVEV (reference sequence). V was shortened by 4 bases and J by 1 base, with 8 bases between the two germline ends. The length of the CDR3 is 13 residues. In nucleotides, the CDR3 is TGTGCCAGCAGTTCACAGGATTCCTACGAGCAGTACTTC. Amino acids: CASSSQDSYEQYF.

The chain couples TRBV10-3 to TRBJ1-2, with unresolved D. V lost 4 bases to trimming and J lost 5 bases, with 14 bases between them. This CDR3 contains 14 residues. From germline, CDR1 is ENHRY and CDR2 SYGVKD. The CDR3 loop is CAISGSSVEYGYTF. CDR3 sequence (DNA): TGTGCCATCAGTGGTTCAAGTGTTGAGTATGGCTACACCTTC.

The V call is TRBV7-9, the J call TRBJ2-7, with TRBD1 matching 8 bases. Trimming at V came to 2 bases and at J to 7 bases, leaving 13 bases not matched to a gene. The CDR3 runs 16 residues. CDR1 and CDR2 (germline): SEHNR, FQNEAQ (reference sequence). In DNA, the CDR3 is TGTGCCAGCAGCTTAATGCTAGGGACAGGCCACTTTGAGCAGTACTTC. It is translated as CASSLMLGTGHFEQYF. Based on the CDR3 plus reference TRBV7-9 and TRBJ2-7, the full variable domain is DTGVSQNPRHKITKRGQNVTFRCDPISEHNRLYWYRQTLGQGPEFLTYFQNEAQLEKSRLLSDRFSAERPKGSFSTLEIQRTEQGDSAMYLCASSLMLGTGHFEQYFGPGTRLTVT.

The V call is TRBV4-2, the J call TRBJ2-1, with TRBD2 as a possible D gene (5 bases). Germline loops: CDR1 LGHNA, CDR2 YNFKEQ. The CDR3 is made up of 16 amino acids. V shed 0 bases and J shed 0 bases, with 9 bases lying between them. CDR3 region: CASSQEGGSSYNEQFF. In DNA, the CDR3 is TGTGCCAGCAGCCAAGAAGGTGGGAGCTCCTACAATGAGCAGTTCTTC.

The CDR3, as DNA: TGCGCCAGCACCCTAGGCCCCACCCATCGAACCACTGAAGCTTTCTTT. Its translation: CASTLGPTHRTTEAFF. The chain uses TRBV4-1 and TRBJ1-1; D is undetermined. V lost 7 bases to trimming and J lost 4 bases, with 22 bases between them. The CDR3 is 16 amino acids. CDR1 is MGHRA and CDR2 is YSYEKL in the germline V gene.

The chain recombines TRBV5-6 with TRBJ2-1; 7 bases line up with TRBD1. After removal of 1 base from V and 0 bases from J, the junction contained 4 bases not matched to a gene. This CDR3 has 16 amino acids. Germline assignment: CDR1 SGHDT and CDR2 YYEEEE. CDR3 sequence reads: CASSLRTGSSYNEQFF. CDR3 sequence (DNA): TGTGCCAGCAGCTTGCGGACAGGAAGCTCCTACAATGAGCAGTTCTTC.

This chain connects TRBV29-1 to TRBJ1-2; maybe TRBD1 (6 bases). The V end lost 6 bases, the J end lost 12 bases, and 17 bases lay between the germline ends. This CDR3 contains 11 residues. Germline lookup yields CDR1 SQVTM and CDR2 ANQGSEA. Here the CDR3 reads CSVKLTGLDTF. CDR3 bases: TGCAGCGTGAAACTAACAGGGTTGGACACCTTC.

V is TRBV7-2 and J is TRBJ2-5; TRBD2 matches at 8 bases. CDR1 and CDR2 from the germline V gene are SGHTA and FQGNSA. The V gene end was trimmed by 3 bases and the J gene end by 5 bases; junction bases not matched to a gene: 14. The CDR3 runs to 17 residues. This CDR3 reads CASSFQTGRGVLETQYF. CDR3 DNA: TGTGCCAGCAGCTTCCAAACAGGGCGGGGGGTTTTGGAGACCCAGTACTTC.

The CDR3 region has the DNA TGTGCCAGCAGCCCTAAAGGCGGAACCTACGAGCAGTACTTC. Translated, it gives CASSPKGGTYEQYF. The chain uses TRBV7-9 and TRBJ2-7; no clear D gene. CDR3 size: 14 residues. The V end was cut by 5 bases, the J end by 2 bases, with 13 bases between. Germline V gene data show CDR1 as SEHNR and CDR2 as FQNEAQ (reference sequence).

This clone was observed a handful of times. The genes are TRBV5-5 and TRBJ1-1; D call uncertain. Germline lookup yields CDR1 SGHKS and CDR2 YYEKEE (reference sequence). V lost 3 bases to trimming and J lost 7 bases, with 13 bases between them. The CDR3 contains 13 residues. CDR3 amino acids: CASSSGWADEAFF. Here the CDR3 DNA reads TGTGCCAGCAGCTCGGGATGGGCCGATGAAGCTTTCTTT.

This chain connects TRBV30 to TRBJ1-2; possible D gene TRBD1, 5 bases. The germline V gene has CDR1 GTSNPN and CDR2 SVGIG (reference sequence). The CDR3 sequence is 15 residues long. V was pared by 2 bases and J by 5 bases, with 18 bases between. In DNA form, the CDR3 reads TGTGCCTGGAGTCCCTCCAGGGCGGGATTTTATGGCTACACCTTC. Amino acid sequence: CAWSPSRAGFYGYTF.

The V gene is TRBV6-1, the J gene TRBJ2-7; 8 bases line up with TRBD1. Losses at the gene ends were 6 bases for V and 3 bases for J; bases not matched to a gene: 4. Germline CDR1 MNHNS, CDR2 SASEGT. The CDR3 loop spans 13 amino acids. This chain's CDR3 is CASSEDRVYEQYF. CDR3 nucleotides: TGTGCCAGCAGCGAGGACAGGGTCTACGAGCAGTACTTC.

The V and J genes are TRBV6-5 and TRBJ2-5; D remains unclear. The germline V and J ends were trimmed by 0 bases and 5 bases, with 10 bases remaining between them. There are 14 residues in the CDR3. From germline, CDR1 is MNHEY and CDR2 SVGAGI. The CDR3 is CASSYSITGETQYF. The DNA of the CDR3 is TGTGCCAGCAGTTACTCGATCACCGGGGAGACCCAGTACTTC.

This sequence joins TRBV15 and TRBJ2-1; 8 nucleotides agree with TRBD2. The V gene end was trimmed by 1 base and the J gene end by 8 bases; junction bases not matched to a gene: 10. Germline-derived CDR1 and CDR2 are LNHNV and YYDKDF (reference sequence). The CDR3 is made up of 16 amino acids. Here the CDR3 DNA reads TGTGCCACCAGCAGAGCCACGGGGGGGCCGGGGGATGAGCAGTTCTTC. Its protein product is CATSRATGGPGDEQFF.

The chain employs TRBV5-1 and TRBJ1-6; the match to TRBD1 covers 10 bases. Trimming removed 2 bases from V and 9 bases from J; junction bases left unmatched: 5. This CDR3 contains 15 residues. From germline, CDR1 is SGHRS and CDR2 YFSETQ. The CDR3 spells CASSLSTGGGSPLHF. The CDR3, as DNA: TGCGCCAGCAGCTTATCGACAGGGGGCGGTTCACCCCTCCACTTT.